One and the same sample provided the 6 T cell receptor beta chains below, sequenced in a study of cytomegalovirus exposure and HLA in healthy donors. Primers: 60 Vbeta forward and 13 Jbeta reverse. Some clones are missing from TCRdb's copy, which holds only in-frame ones; the method was immunoSEQ multiplex PCR. The sample consists of 120,000 or so clones, approximately 68% of them appearing once. Sequencing was performed on PBMCs. The receptors were sampled from a young man in good health and CMV-seropositive.

The chain employs TRBV29-1 and TRBJ1-1; 7 bases are shared with TRBD1. Germline CDR1 is SQVTM and CDR2 is ANQGSEA. The junction had 6 bases not matched to a gene; V was cut back by 7 bases and J by 4 bases. CDR3 length: 12 amino acids. CDR3 coding DNA: TGCAGCGGTGAGGGGGCACCCACTGAAGCTTTCTTT. Its translation is CSGEGAPTEAFF.

V usage is TRBV2 and J usage is TRBJ1-4, with 9 bases aligning to TRBD1. Trimming at V came to 7 bases and at J to 7 bases, leaving 7 bases not matched to a gene. Looked up from germline, CDR1 is SNHLY and CDR2 is FYNNEI. The CDR3 is 14 residues long. The CDR3 loop reads CASTGQGPSEKLFF. The CDR3, as DNA: TGTGCCAGCACCGGACAGGGGCCCAGTGAAAAACTGTTTTTT.

The J gene is TRBJ1-1, the V gene TRBV5-6, with 8 bases lining up with TRBD1. Germline CDR1 is SGHDT and CDR2 is YYEEEE. After removal of 3 bases from V and 1 base from J, the junction contained 5 bases not matched to a gene. This CDR3 contains 15 residues. The CDR3 DNA sequence: TGTGCCAGCAGCTCCTTACAGGGGGGGAACACTGAAGCTTTCTTT. Translation gives CASSSLQGGNTEAFF.

This clone has at least ten counts. The chain combines TRBV5-1 with TRBJ1-1, with a possible D match to TRBD1 (6 bases). This CDR3 is 16 amino acids long. Trimming stripped 0 bases from V and 4 bases from J, with 16 bases between. Germline-derived CDR1 and CDR2 are SGHRS and YFSETQ. The CDR3 DNA reads as TGCGCCAGCAGCTTGGTGGGGGGGCGAGGTAGCACTGAAGCTTTCTTT. Translation gives CASSLVGGRGSTEAFF.

V usage is TRBV5-1 and J usage is TRBJ2-7; 10 nucleotides align to TRBD2. Germline lookup yields CDR1 SGHRS and CDR2 YFSETQ. The length of the CDR3 is 15 residues. The V and J ends lost 2 bases and 2 bases, in that order; junction bases with no gene match: 4. CDR3 in DNA: TGCGCCAGCAGCTTAGGGACTAGCGCGACCTACGAGCAGTACTTC. Amino acid sequence: CASSLGTSATYEQYF.

The genes are TRBV15 and TRBJ2-3; 7 nucleotides align to TRBD1. CDR3 length equals 14 residues. The trim removed 9 bases at V and 4 bases at J, leaving 10 bases unmatched. Germline lookup yields CDR1 LNHNV and CDR2 YYDKDF (reference sequence). CDR3 amino acids: CATRGPRGADTQYF. CDR3 nucleotide sequence: TGTGCCACAAGGGGGCCGAGGGGAGCAGATACGCAGTATTTT.